This TCR beta chain stems from a study of Tregs in tolerant kidney transplant recipients (dated by TCRdb to between 2019 and 2020). Study-wide context: The study used TCRbeta sequencing to identify donor-specific regulatory T cells before combined kidney and bone marrow transplantation, then tracked those cells after transplant.

The time point label, as the study defines it: 6 months after combined kidney and bone marrow transplant. Related donors were used in the transplants with nonmyeloablative bone marrow transplantation, and mixed chimerism was transient in the human trials. Unstimulated Tregs (CD4+CD25+CD127-), CD4+ non-Tregs (CD4+CD25-), CD4 and CD8 cells were FACS-sorted from thawed PBMCs. Patients were 4 combined kidney and bone marrow transplant recipients from the ITN036ST trial, and only these trial subjects had samples available. Healthy control blood was processed to PBMCs by Ficoll density gradient and cryopreserved, and patient PBMCs were collected before and after transplant. On the study overall, not on this receptor specifically: The most biologically relevant and donor-specific TCRbeta repertoire appeared to be identified by expanding Tregs with activated donor B cells. Because only a small number of patients were included, the study had limitations, and the results will need to be validated in larger populations as well as under other immunosuppression protocols. Although technical replication error seemed to be minimal, the question of biological reproducibility was not addressed directly. Donor-specific Treg expansion exceeded global Treg expansion in tolerant patients, suggesting antigen-driven rather than nonspecific expansion. For some patients, the PCR primers changed as time went on, which meant samples from those patients could not be compared with one another at the nucleotide level.

With regard to this clone: Its antigen target is currently unknown. Base quality data are lacking; no much larger clone is found one base away.

Genomic DNA was extracted from sorted cells with the QIAGEN DNeasy Blood and Tissue Kit for TCRbeta CDR3 sequencing. High-throughput TCRbeta CDR3 sequencing was carried out commercially through immunoSEQ, with PCR amplification with bias correction and internal controls included. The paper's data handling went like this. Unique productive TCRbeta sequences were defined by CDR3 nucleotide sequence when primers matched and otherwise by CDR3 amino acid sequence together with Vbeta and Jbeta genes. Sorting error was corrected by removing sequences shared between sorted populations at a frequency ratio of 2:1 or less, and the remaining shared sequences were assigned to the higher population. Sequences were defined as donor-reactive when expanded at least 5-fold in CFSE-low cells versus unstimulated cells and present at a frequency of at least 0.01% in CFSE-low cells. Repertoire divergence was quantified by Jensen-Shannon divergence calculated from the top 100 TCRbeta sequences ranked by frequency. For samples with multiple sequencing runs, sorting error was corrected separately for each run before the runs were pooled. Here the immuneACCESS table is served through TCRdb, limited to in-frame sequences with V and J called. Missing clones are a known gap in these copies; in checked studies unresolved V genes cover under half, and the rest lacks a known reason. V, J and clone size were drawn from that table, and D and trimming were deduced from the DNA. Across this sample there are about 64,000 clones, with approximately 89% seen only once. The ten largest clones capture about 4% of the sample.

This clonotype originated in a human patient who received a combined kidney and bone marrow transplant. A transplant means some T cells may be of graft donor rather than patient origin. The starting material was CD4+ T cells from blood (PBMCs), obtained 6 months after the transplant.

The CDR3 protein sequence reads: CASSPTRDREYNEQFF. The sequenced DNA: TGCGCCAGCAGCCCGACCCGGGACAGGGAATACAATGAGCAGTTCTTC. The V and J genes are TRBV5-1 and TRBJ2-1, with 9 bases in between that match TRBD1. CDR1 and CDR2, looked up from the germline V gene, are SGHRS and YFSETQ. Its CDR3 holds 16 amino acids, cysteine through phenylalanine. Of the read, only the CDR3 DNA is kept; its 48 bases are in frame from base 1. V and J are trimmed by 4 bases and 4 bases, and the gene matches miss 9 bases of the junction.